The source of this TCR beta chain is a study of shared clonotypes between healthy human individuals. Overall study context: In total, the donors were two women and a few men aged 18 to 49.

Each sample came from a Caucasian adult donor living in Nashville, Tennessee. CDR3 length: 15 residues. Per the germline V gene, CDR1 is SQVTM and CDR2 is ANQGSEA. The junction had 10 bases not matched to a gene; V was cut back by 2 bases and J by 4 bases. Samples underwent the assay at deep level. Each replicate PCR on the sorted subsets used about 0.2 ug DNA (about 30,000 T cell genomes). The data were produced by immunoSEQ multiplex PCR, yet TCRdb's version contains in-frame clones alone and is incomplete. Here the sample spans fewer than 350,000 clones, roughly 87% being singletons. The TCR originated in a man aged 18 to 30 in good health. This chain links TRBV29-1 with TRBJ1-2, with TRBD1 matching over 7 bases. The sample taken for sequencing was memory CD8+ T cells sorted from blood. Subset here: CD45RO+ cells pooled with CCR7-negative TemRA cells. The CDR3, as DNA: TGCAGCGTTGAAAACAAACAGGGGTTTGGCTATGGCTACACCTTC. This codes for CSVENKQGFGYGYTF.